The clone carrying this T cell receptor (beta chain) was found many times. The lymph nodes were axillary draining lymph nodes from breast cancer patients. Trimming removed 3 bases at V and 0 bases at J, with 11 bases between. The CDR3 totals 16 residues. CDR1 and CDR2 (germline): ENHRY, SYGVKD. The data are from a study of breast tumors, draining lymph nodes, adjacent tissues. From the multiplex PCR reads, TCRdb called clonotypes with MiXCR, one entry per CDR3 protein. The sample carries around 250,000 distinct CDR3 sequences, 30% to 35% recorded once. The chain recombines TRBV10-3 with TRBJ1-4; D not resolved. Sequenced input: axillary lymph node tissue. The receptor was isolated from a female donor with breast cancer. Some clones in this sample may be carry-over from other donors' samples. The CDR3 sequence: CAISDPGRATNEKLFF. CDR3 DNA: TGTGCCATCAGTGACCCCGGAAGGGCAACTAATGAAAAACTGTTTTTT.